The 18 T cell receptor beta chains below come from one sample, sequenced in a study of PD-1 blockade in mismatch repair-deficient tumors. The protocol was immunoSEQ multiplex PCR, while the TCRdb copy is restricted to in-frame clones and leaves out a portion. The data contain under 75,000 clones, more than 70% of them singletons. Source: peripheral blood, taken 52 weeks after starting pembrolizumab. These receptors all stem from an adult with mismatch repair-deficient cancer.

CDR3 protein: CASSRGQGAYEQYF. The CDR3 DNA reads TGTGCCAGCAGCCGGGGACAGGGAGCCTACGAGCAGTACTTC. This chain joins TRBV28 and TRBJ2-7; 9 positions match TRBD1. Germline V gene sequence: CDR1 MDHEN, CDR2 SYDVKM. The V gene end was trimmed by 6 bases and the J gene end by 2 bases; junction bases not matched to a gene: 5. CDR3 length: 14 residues.

The V call is TRBV13, the J call TRBJ2-5, with 10 bases aligning to TRBD2. J lost 5 bases, V lost 4 bases, and 16 bases had no gene match. There are 18 residues in the CDR3. Germline CDR1 and CDR2: PRHDT and FYEKMQ (reference sequence). The CDR3 protein is CASSSSHLLAGFGETQYF. CDR3 coding DNA: TGTGCCAGCAGCTCCTCACATCTACTAGCGGGATTTGGTGAGACCCAGTACTTC.

The rearrangement joins TRBV11-2 to TRBJ2-1; TRBD1 matches at 10 bases. The CDR3 totals 14 residues. J was trimmed by 12 bases and V by 5 bases; bases with no gene match: 10. Germline values: CDR1 SGHAT, CDR2 FQNNGV. The CDR3 coding sequence is TGTGCCAGCAGCCCACCGGGACAGGGGCTTGGGCAGTTCTTC. Its protein product is CASSPPGQGLGQFF.

The chain links TRBV9 to TRBJ2-7; a weak D match, TRBD1 (7 bases). CDR1 is SGDLS, CDR2 YYNGEE, per germline. The CDR3 consists of 15 residues. The V and J ends lost 3 bases and 6 bases respectively, with 19 bases between them. CDR3 protein: CASSAGGQSPSEQYF. CDR3 nucleotides: TGTGCCAGCAGCGCCGGGGGACAGAGCCCTTCCGAGCAGTACTTC.

The chain combines TRBV9 with TRBJ2-3; 8 bases map to TRBD2. Germline V gives CDR1 SGDLS, CDR2 YYNGEE. The V and J ends lost 3 bases and 5 bases, in that order; junction bases with no gene match: 8. This CDR3 is 15 amino acids long. The CDR3 region is CASSDEAGAKDTQYF. In nucleotides, the CDR3 is TGTGCCAGCAGCGACGAAGCGGGAGCGAAAGATACGCAGTATTTT. The entire variable domain, with the rest obtained from reference TRBV9 and TRBJ2-3, is as follows: DSGVTQTPKHLITATGQRVTLRCSPRSGDLSVYWYQQSLDQGLQFLIQYYNGEERAKGNILERFSAQQFPDLHSELNLSSLELGDSALYFCASSDEAGAKDTQYFGPGTRLTVL.

V gene TRBV6-5 combines with J gene TRBJ2-7; D remains unclear. This CDR3 comprises 13 residues. Germline V CDR1 and CDR2: MNHEY, SVGAGI. V was pared by 0 bases and J by 2 bases, with 5 bases between. CDR3 bases: TGTGCCAGCAGTTACTCCCCCCCCTACGAGCAGTACTTC. Amino acid sequence: CASSYSPPYEQYF.

This chain uses TRBV5-4 with TRBJ2-6; no reliable D call. Per the germline V gene, CDR1 is SGHNT and CDR2 is YYREEE (reference sequence). V dropped 4 bases and J dropped 1 base, with 15 bases sitting between them. The CDR3 is made up of 17 amino acids. The CDR3 DNA follows: TGTGCCAGCAGCCAGTCTAAGACGGATTCTGGGGCCAACGTCCTGACTTTC. Its protein product is CASSQSKTDSGANVLTF. Supplemented by reference TRBV5-4 and TRBJ2-6, the full variable domain reads ETGVTQSPTHLIKTRGQQVTLRCSSQSGHNTVSWYQQALGQGPQFIFQYYREEENGRGNFPPRFSGLQFPNYSSELNVNALELDDSALYLCASSQSKTDSGANVLTFGAGSRLTVL.

The chain uses TRBV5-8 and TRBJ2-1; weak D call: TRBD2 (6 bases). Germline CDR1 is SGHTS and CDR2 is YDEGEE. The CDR3 is 14 amino acids. V was shortened by 2 bases and J by 5 bases, with 11 bases between the two germline ends. The CDR3 is CASSFGWRDNEQFF. DNA of the CDR3: TGTGCCAGCAGCTTTGGATGGAGGGACAATGAGCAGTTCTTC.

This clone was seen once. J is TRBJ2-3 and V is TRBV29-1, with 13 bases fitting TRBD2. V shed 0 bases and J 3 bases; nucleotides not matched to a gene: 3. The CDR3 spans 16 residues. Germline V CDR1 and CDR2: SQVTM, ANQGSEA. DNA for the CDR3: TGCAGCGTTGAAGAGGGACTAGCGGGAAAAACAGATACGCAGTATTTT. It codes for CSVEEGLAGKTDTQYF.

V usage is TRBV7-9 and J usage is TRBJ2-2, with D unresolved. The V end was cut by 1 base, the J end by 7 bases, with 7 bases between. Germline V gives CDR1 SEHNR, CDR2 FQNEAQ (reference sequence). CDR3 length equals 13 residues. The CDR3 nucleotides are TGTGCCAGCAGCTTAGTTACGGGCGGGGAGCTGTTTTTT. This encodes CASSLVTGGELFF. Variable domain in full (rest from reference TRBV7-9 and TRBJ2-2): DTGVSQNPRHKITKRGQNVTFRCDPISEHNRLYWYRQTLGQGPEFLTYFQNEAQLEKSRLLSDRFSAERPKGSFSTLEIQRTEQGDSAMYLCASSLVTGGELFFGEGSRLTVL.

The genes are TRBV6-5 and TRBJ2-3; no definite D call. The germline V gene has CDR1 MNHEY and CDR2 SVGAGI. The length of the CDR3 is 13 residues. Trimming pared 8 bases from V and 4 bases from J, leaving 13 bases between. The CDR3 sequence is CASGNTKPDTQYF. Here the CDR3 DNA reads TGTGCCAGCGGAAACACCAAACCAGATACGCAGTATTTT.

The chain links TRBV19 to TRBJ2-7; 8 nucleotides agree with TRBD1. The CDR3 covers 14 residues. CDR1 and CDR2 from the germline V gene are LNHDA and SQIVND (reference sequence). The trim removed 6 bases at V and 7 bases at J, leaving 11 bases unmatched. The CDR3 is CASSTDRGAREQYF. CDR3 nucleotides: TGTGCCAGTAGCACCGACAGGGGCGCCAGGGAGCAGTACTTC.

This clone was counted between two and nine times. The rearrangement links TRBV4-2 to TRBJ1-2; D is unresolved. The CDR3 sequence is 13 residues long. Germline lookup yields CDR1 LGHNA and CDR2 YNFKEQ. Trimming removed 8 bases from V and 8 bases from J, with 18 bases in between. DNA of the CDR3: TGTGCCAGCGCCGGCAGCCATGTAGGGGGCTACACCTTC. Translated, it gives CASAGSHVGGYTF.

This clone showed up just once. The V gene is TRBV27, the J gene TRBJ1-5, with a possible D match to TRBD1 (6 bases). The CDR3 contains 15 residues. V shed 2 bases and J shed 3 bases, with 11 bases lying between them. CDR1 and CDR2 (germline): MNHEY, SMNVEV (reference sequence). CDR3 nucleotide sequence: TGTGCCAGCAGTTTAGTTCAGGGGAACAATCAGCCCCAGCATTTT. Encoded protein: CASSLVQGNNQPQHF.

This clone was seen a few times. One end of the junction varies from germline; a read error may be responsible. The chain has TRBV5-4 and TRBJ2-2; 10 bases map to TRBD2. The CDR3 is 17 amino acids. Germline V gene sequence: CDR1 SGHNT, CDR2 YYREEE (reference sequence). The CDR3 sequence is CASSQDGLAGAGGELFF. CDR3 DNA: TGCGCCAGCAGCCAAGATGGGCTAGCGGGAGCCGGCGGGGAGCTGTTTTTT.

Concerning this clone: Other DNA sequences of this sample code for an identical CDR3. The V gene is TRBV18, the J gene TRBJ1-5; TRBD1 aligns across 10 bases. The CDR3 totals 17 residues. The J segment lost 1 base and the V segment lost 4 bases, leaving 7 bases of the junction unmatched. CDR1 is KGHSH and CDR2 is LQKENI in the germline V gene. CDR3 nucleotide sequence: TGTGCCAGCTCACACGGGACAGGGGTTAGGAGCAATCAGCCCCAGCATTTT. Translating gives CASSHGTGVRSNQPQHF. The complete variable domain, with remaining parts taken from reference TRBV18 and TRBJ1-5, reads NAGVMQNPRHLVRRRGQEARLRCSPMKGHSHVYWYRQLPEEGLKFMVYLQKENIIDESGMPKERFSAEFPKEGPSILRIQQVVRGDSAAYFCASSHGTGVRSNQPQHFGDGTRLSIL.

The chain is built from TRBV7-6 and TRBJ1-1, with a tentative D call TRBD1 (6 bases). The CDR3 contains 16 residues. Trimming cost V 4 bases and J 5 bases, with 20 bases left between them. Germline assignment: CDR1 SGHVS and CDR2 FNYEAQ. The CDR3 region has the DNA TGTGCCAGCAGCTATAAGGACAGCTCTGGGGGAACTGAAGCTTTCTTT. Translated, it gives CASSYKDSSGGTEAFF.

The CDR3 DNA reads as TGTGCCAGCAGTGCCCAGGACAGGGGATCCTATGGCTACACCTTC. It yields the protein CASSAQDRGSYGYTF. The chain has TRBV28 and TRBJ1-2; 9 bases fit TRBD1. The J segment lost 4 bases and the V segment lost 5 bases, leaving 8 bases of the junction unmatched. This CDR3 contains 15 residues. Per the germline V gene, CDR1 is MDHEN and CDR2 is SYDVKM.